Shown below are 30 T cell receptor beta chains from a single sample sequenced in a study of blood T cells in healthy people across ages. The use of a sample-barcoded 5' primer and a J-beta primer mix characterized a second PCR of about 7 to 12 cycles. TCRdb reprocessed the 5' RACE reads via MiXCR and lists one record per CDR3 protein. The table shows approximately 1,100,000 distinct CDR3 sequences, with under 45% occurring only once. The specimen sequenced was blood. These receptors all stem from a woman aged 55-69 years in good health.

In this sample, this clonotype turned up many times. The rearrangement uses TRBV15 and TRBJ2-1, with D perhaps matching TRBD1 (5 bases). There are 16 residues in the CDR3. From germline, CDR1 is LNHNV and CDR2 YYDKDF (reference sequence). Trimming stripped 1 base from V and 6 bases from J, with 16 bases between. CDR3 sequence: CATSRAPGGHSNEQFF. DNA of the CDR3: TGTGCCACCAGCAGAGCCCCGGGTGGACATAGCAATGAGCAGTTCTTC.

The chain carries TRBV6-5 and TRBJ1-1; a possible D gene is TRBD1 (5 bases). From germline, CDR1 is MNHEY and CDR2 SVGAGI. V lost 0 bases, J lost 2 bases, and 10 bases lay in between. The CDR3 is 15 amino acids. CDR3: CASSYSAGINTEAFF. Written as DNA, the CDR3 is TGTGCCAGCAGTTACTCAGCAGGGATTAACACTGAAGCTTTCTTT.

The V gene is TRBV14, the J gene TRBJ2-3, with 13 bases matching TRBD2. The V gene end was trimmed by 8 bases and the J gene end by 3 bases; junction bases not matched to a gene: 8. The CDR3 has 16 amino acids. The germline V gene encodes CDR1 SGHDN and CDR2 FVKESK. The CDR3 DNA reads TGTGCCAGCTCCGGGACTAGCGGGAAGTTAACAGATACGCAGTATTTT. It codes for CASSGTSGKLTDTQYF.

This clonotype came up a few times. The genes are TRBV20-1 and TRBJ1-2; D perhaps matches TRBD1 (6 bases). Per the germline V gene, CDR1 is DFQATT and CDR2 is SNEGSKA (reference sequence). CDR3 length equals 13 residues. Trimming stripped 6 bases from V and 2 bases from J, with 13 bases between. CDR3 amino acids: CSAIGGQNYGYTF. For the CDR3, the DNA is TGCAGTGCCATTGGCGGACAGAACTATGGCTACACCTTC.

Only one count was recorded for this clonotype. The rearrangement links TRBV21-1 to TRBJ1-6; no check of the table's D call, TRBD1, against the DNA was made. TRBV21-1 is a pseudogene locus. CDR3 length equals 15 residues. CDR3 in amino acids: CASSKKKRQGSPLHF. DNA of the CDR3: TGTGCCAGCAGCAAAAAAAAGAGACAGGGCTCACCCCTCCACTTT.

The gene calls are TRBV6-5 and TRBJ2-5; tentatively, D is TRBD2 (6 bases). The CDR3 has 15 amino acids. The V and J ends lost 2 bases and 2 bases respectively, with 12 bases between them. Germline V CDR1 and CDR2: MNHEY, SVGAGI. The CDR3 here is CASSYLLRGQETQYF. The CDR3 nucleotides are TGTGCCAGCAGTTACCTCTTACGGGGGCAAGAGACCCAGTACTTC.

This clonotype has ten or more counts. The chain carries TRBV11-2 and TRBJ2-2, with a weak D call TRBD2 (5 bases). Trimming pared 3 bases from V and 4 bases from J, leaving 9 bases between. Germline CDR1 is SGHAT and CDR2 is FQNNGV. The CDR3 extends over 14 amino acids. The CDR3 coding sequence is TGTGCCAGCAGCTTCAGCGGCGGCACCGGGGAGCTGTTTTTT. Translated: CASSFSGGTGELFF.

This clonotype appeared a few times. The V and J genes are TRBV20-1 and TRBJ2-7; TRBD1 is a possible D gene (7 bases). The germline V gene encodes CDR1 DFQATT and CDR2 SNEGSKA (reference sequence). The CDR3 sequence is 15 residues long. Trimming stripped 6 bases from V and 6 bases from J, with 24 bases between. CDR3 amino acids: CSATRGVSIKGEQYF. In DNA form, the CDR3 reads TGCAGTGCAACCAGGGGGGTCTCGATAAAGGGCGAGCAGTACTTC.

J is TRBJ2-1 and V is TRBV29-1; TRBD2 matches at 7 bases. Per the germline V gene, CDR1 is SQVTM and CDR2 is ANQGSEA. V gave up 0 bases and J gave up 2 bases; unmatched junction bases: 10. CDR3 size: 17 residues. CDR3 region: CSVEDRWREWTYNEQFF. Here the CDR3 DNA reads TGCAGCGTTGAAGATCGTTGGCGGGAGTGGACCTACAATGAGCAGTTCTTC.

The chain links TRBV15 to TRBJ1-1, with a tentative D call TRBD1 (6 bases). V shed 2 bases and J shed 0 bases, with 10 bases lying between them. The CDR3 has 15 residues. Germline CDR1 LNHNV, CDR2 YYDKDF (reference sequence). CDR3 sequence (DNA): TGTGCCACCAGCAGAATAGGGGGAATGAACACTGAAGCTTTCTTT. This codes for CATSRIGGMNTEAFF. Filled out from reference TRBV15 and TRBJ1-1, the complete variable domain reads DAMVIQNPRYQVTQFGKPVTLSCSQTLNHNVMYWYQQKSSQAPKLLFHYYDKDFNNEADTPDNFQSRRPNTSFCFLDIRSPGLGDTAMYLCATSRIGGMNTEAFFGQGTRLTVV.

This chain uses TRBV27 with TRBJ2-1, with a tentative D call TRBD2 (6 bases). The V end lost 10 bases, the J end lost 6 bases, and 13 bases lay between the germline ends. The CDR3 totals 12 residues. Germline V gene lookup returns CDR1 MNHEY and CDR2 SMNVEV (reference sequence). CDR3 bases: TGTGCCACCCAACGGAGGGGCAATGAGCAGTTCTTC. This gives the protein CATQRRGNEQFF.

CDR3 protein: CSARLDRNPPMNTEAFF. DNA for the CDR3: TGCAGTGCTAGATTGGACAGGAACCCCCCGATGAACACTGAAGCTTTCTTT. The V gene is TRBV20-1, the J gene TRBJ1-1; 7 bases fit TRBD1. Germline lookup yields CDR1 DFQATT and CDR2 SNEGSKA (reference sequence). This CDR3 comprises 17 residues. V lost 2 bases and J lost 0; bases outside the gene matches: 12.

CDR3 protein: CASRRRADTQYF. The CDR3 bases are TGTGCCAGCAGACGGAGGGCAGATACGCAGTATTTT. The chain has TRBV12-3 or TRBV12-4 and TRBJ2-3, with TRBD2 as a possible D gene (6 bases). The V end was cut by 6 bases, the J end by 4 bases, with 8 bases between. CDR3 length equals 12 residues.

The chain combines TRBV2 with TRBJ2-5, with TRBD2 matching 12 bases. After removal of 1 base from V and 2 bases from J, the junction contained 8 bases not matched to a gene. Looked up from germline, CDR1 is SNHLY and CDR2 is FYNNEI. The CDR3 covers 18 residues. The CDR3 sequence is CASSEELLAGGTQETQYF. DNA of the CDR3: TGTGCCAGCAGTGAAGAGTTGCTAGCGGGAGGGACACAAGAGACCCAGTACTTC.

V usage is TRBV10-3 and J usage is TRBJ1-4; D is undetermined. The CDR3 runs 14 residues. Germline V gene sequence: CDR1 ENHRY, CDR2 SYGVKD. V gave up 4 bases and J gave up 8 bases, with 14 bases separating them. The CDR3: CAISVDSLGEKLFF. CDR3 nucleotides: TGTGCCATCAGTGTAGACTCCCTAGGGGAAAAACTGTTTTTT.

This sequence joins TRBV11-2 and TRBJ2-3; maybe TRBD2 (6 bases). V was cut by 4 bases and J by 0 bases, with 11 bases left in between. This CDR3 comprises 15 residues. The germline CDR1 and CDR2 sequences are SGHAT and FQNNGV. CDR3 loop: CASSSGTPSTDTQYF. The DNA for the CDR3 is TGTGCCAGCAGCTCCGGGACTCCTAGCACAGATACGCAGTATTTT.

Comment on this clonotype: This could be a read error, since a much larger clone is one nucleotide away. The gene calls are TRBV4-1 and TRBJ1-2; possibly TRBD1 for D (6 bases). CDR1 is MGHRA and CDR2 is YSYEKL in the germline V gene. V was pared by 8 bases and J by 8 bases, with 30 bases between. This CDR3 has 17 amino acids. The CDR3 DNA is TGCGCCAGCTCGCTGGGGGCGAGGCCGAGACGTCACTCGGGCTACACCTTC. This codes for CASSLGARPRRHSGYTF.

The chain joins TRBV20-1 to TRBJ2-7; D possibly uses TRBD1 or TRBD2 (5 bases each). This CDR3 region has 14 residues. Germline-derived CDR1 and CDR2 are DFQATT and SNEGSKA (reference sequence). The ends were cut back, 5 bases at V and 6 bases at J, with 20 bases in the middle. The CDR3 DNA follows: TGCAGTGCTGAACTGGCCGATAGGGACCTCGAGCAGTACTTC. It yields the protein CSAELADRDLEQYF.

This clonotype has only a few counts. V usage is TRBV20-1 and J usage is TRBJ2-4; 8 bases match TRBD2. The end of the DNA fits TRBJ2-7 better, so the J call may be wrong. Germline V gene lookup returns CDR1 DFQATT and CDR2 SNEGSKA (reference sequence). The length of the CDR3 is 12 residues. The CDR3: CSARAGGNEQYF. The CDR3 coding sequence is TGCAGTGCTAGAGCGGGAGGGAACGAGCAGTACTTC.

This clonotype came up once. The V gene is TRBV3-1, the J gene TRBJ2-3, with no clear D. The germline V and J ends were trimmed by 1 base and 2 bases, with 10 bases remaining between them. CDR3 length equals 15 residues. Germline CDR1 LGHDT, CDR2 YNNKEL (reference sequence). This CDR3 reads CASSQGGLHTDTQYF. CDR3 sequence (DNA): TGTGCCAGCAGCCAAGGTGGCCTACACACAGATACGCAGTATTTT.

There are a few counts of this clonotype. J is TRBJ2-5 and V is TRBV27; TRBD1 matches at 9 bases. V was clipped by 3 bases and J by 6 bases; unmatched bases: 5. The CDR3 is made up of 14 amino acids. CDR1 MNHEY and CDR2 SMNVEV come from the germline V gene (reference sequence). This chain's CDR3 is CASSFGQGRQTQYF. The CDR3 DNA follows: TGTGCCAGCAGTTTCGGACAGGGGAGGCAGACCCAGTACTTC.

This clonotype has a handful of counts. The rearrangement uses TRBV11-2 and TRBJ2-3, with 12 bases identical to TRBD2. Per the germline V gene, CDR1 is SGHAT and CDR2 is FQNNGV. This CDR3 region has 16 residues. The V segment lost 5 bases and the J segment 5 bases; nucleotides outside the gene matches: 8. This CDR3 reads CASSPGTSGFVDTQYF. CDR3 sequence (DNA): TGTGCCAGCAGCCCAGGGACTAGCGGGTTTGTAGATACGCAGTATTTT.

This clonotype was counted only a few times. V gene TRBV12-5 combines with J gene TRBJ2-1, with TRBD1 identical over 10 bases. The CDR3 totals 17 residues. V lost 3 bases and J lost 6; bases outside the gene matches: 11. Germline V gene lookup returns CDR1 LGHNT and CDR2 FRNRAP. CDR3 nucleotide sequence: TGTGCTAGTGGTTTTATATTGGGGACAGGGGTCTTCAATGAGCAGTTCTTC. This codes for CASGFILGTGVFNEQFF.

The genes are TRBV20-1 and TRBJ2-5; 8 positions agree with TRBD1. The CDR3 totals 14 residues. V was pared by 6 bases and J by 1 base, with 7 bases of the junction left unmatched. Germline assignment: CDR1 DFQATT and CDR2 SNEGSKA (reference sequence). The CDR3 nucleotides read TGCAGTGCGGGGGACAGGCGGTCCCAAGAGACCCAGTACTTC. Protein sequence: CSAGDRRSQETQYF.

This clonotype showed up just once. The rearrangement joins TRBV5-1 to TRBJ1-4; the D is unclear. Trimming took off 0 bases at V and 2 bases at J, with 11 bases between the two ends. Germline loops: CDR1 SGHRS, CDR2 YFSETQ. CDR3 length: 16 residues. CDR3 amino acids: CASSLGPRRTNEKLFF. The DNA of the CDR3 is TGCGCCAGCAGCTTGGGGCCAAGGCGGACTAATGAAAAACTGTTTTTT. Based on the CDR3 plus reference TRBV5-1 and TRBJ1-4, the full variable domain is KAGVTQTPRYLIKTRGQQVTLSCSPISGHRSVSWYQQTPGQGLQFLFEYFSETQRNKGNFPGRFSGRQFSNSRSEMNVSTLELGDSALYLCASSLGPRRTNEKLFFGSGTQLSVL.

J is TRBJ2-7 and V is TRBV6-2 or TRBV6-3; maybe TRBD2 (6 bases). The CDR3 has 12 amino acids. Germline CDR1 is MNHEY and CDR2 is SVGEGT. The V end was cut by 7 bases, the J end by 7 bases, with 14 bases between. CDR3 DNA sequence: TGTGCCAGCAACTCTTTAGCGGCTGAGCAGTACTTC. Its translation is CASNSLAAEQYF.

This clonotype was seen only a few times. The V call is TRBV4-2, the J call TRBJ1-2; possibly TRBD1 for D (6 bases). The germline V gene encodes CDR1 LGHNA and CDR2 YNFKEQ. V shed 3 bases and J shed 4 bases, with 18 bases lying between them. This CDR3 spans 16 amino acids. The CDR3 region has the DNA TGTGCCAGCAGCCAGGGGCCGGGGGGCCTTGGCTATGGCTACACCTTC. Encoded protein: CASSQGPGGLGYGYTF.

For this clonotype: One end of the junction is discordant with germline, which a read error may explain. The V and J genes are TRBV6-2 or TRBV6-3 and TRBJ1-2; the D gene is possibly TRBD1 (5 bases). Germline V gene sequence: CDR1 MNHEY, CDR2 SVGEGT. The CDR3 has 14 residues. CDR3 DNA sequence: TGTGCCAGCAGTGACTCGACAGTTAACTATGGCTACACCTTC. Its translation: CASSDSTVNYGYTF.

As concerns this clonotype: The junction departs from germline at one end; a sequencing error may be responsible. The V call is TRBV5-1, the J call TRBJ2-7, with TRBD2 matching 8 bases. In germline, CDR1 is SGHRS, CDR2 YFSETQ. This CDR3 comprises 13 residues. The CDR3 sequence: CASREGNYNERYF. The CDR3 DNA reads TGTGCCAGTCGGGAGGGCAACTACAATGAGCGGTACTTC. Full variable domain (rest looked up from reference TRBV5-1 and TRBJ2-7): KAGVTQTPRYLIKTRGQQVTLSCSPISGHRSVSWYQQTPGQGLQFLFEYFSETQRNKGNFPGRFSGRQFSNSRSEMNVSTLELGDSALYLCASREGNYNERYFGPGTRLTVT.

This chain links TRBV29-1 with TRBJ2-7; no clear D. With 5 bases removed from V and 3 bases from J, the gap between germline ends came to 14 bases. The CDR3 consists of 13 residues. The germline V gene has CDR1 SQVTM and CDR2 ANQGSEA. CDR3 coding DNA: TGCAGCGTTAACACCGGACGGTACTACGAGCAGTACTTC. Its protein is CSVNTGRYYEQYF.